This record looks at one T cell receptor (beta chain) sequence and its context. MiXCR, applied by TCRdb to the multiplex PCR reads, yields one record per CDR3 protein. The sample has around 170,000 distinct CDR3 sequences, roughly a third seen once. Samples came from axillary lymph nodes draining the breast cancer. This sample was included in a study of breast tumors, draining lymph nodes, adjacent tissues. The CDR3 totals 21 residues. The J segment lost 2 bases and the V segment lost 5 bases, leaving 20 bases of the junction unmatched. Germline V CDR1 and CDR2: SGHVS, FQNEAQ. The chain has TRBV7-8 and TRBJ2-6, with 8 bases fitting TRBD1. This TCR was sampled from a female donor with breast cancer. Some clones in this sample may be carry-over from other donors' samples. The sample comprised axillary lymph node tissue. DNA for the CDR3: TGTGCCAGCAGCCCGGCTGGGGCAGGGGGCGGCCTTTACCCTGGGGCCAACGTCCTGACTTTC. Translating it yields CASSPAGAGGGLYPGANVLTF.